This T cell receptor beta chain is from a study of persistence of HIV-infected CD4 T cells. Study-level results: TCR oligoclonality correlated with proviral oligoclonality in the same sorted populations.

An overlapping HIV-1 Gag peptide pool stimulated these cells at roughly 1 ug/peptide/mL. CD40L/CD69 double-negative CD45RO-high memory CD4+ T cells were collected. An approximately 18-hour stimulation of CD8-depleted PBMCs used anti-CD28/CD49d costimulation, CD40-blocking antibody and enfuvirtide. The libraries were made with immunoSEQ version 4 in survey mode. Template was genomic DNA at 10 ng/uL, with up to roughly 1 ug used per sample. This table comes from immunoSEQ multiplex PCR, and its TCRdb copy is limited to in-frame clones, with some not included. The data show about 36,000 clones, approximately 85% seen once. In this sample, this clone turned up a few times. Antigen: not known. This CDR3 spans 16 amino acids. Germline V gene data show CDR1 as SGHRS and CDR2 as YFSETQ. Trimming cost V 0 bases and J 11 bases, with 18 bases left between them.

This TCR came from an adult with HIV. The donor label of this sample is uncertain. The sample consisted of cultured CD4+ T cells from PBMCs, taken from a patient who received antiretroviral therapy. The chain couples TRBV5-1 to TRBJ1-6, with D maybe TRBD1 (5 bases). CDR3 in amino acids: CASSLAGAGSATPLHF. The DNA of the CDR3 is TGCGCCAGCAGCTTGGCCGGGGCCGGATCAGCTACACCCCTCCACTTT.